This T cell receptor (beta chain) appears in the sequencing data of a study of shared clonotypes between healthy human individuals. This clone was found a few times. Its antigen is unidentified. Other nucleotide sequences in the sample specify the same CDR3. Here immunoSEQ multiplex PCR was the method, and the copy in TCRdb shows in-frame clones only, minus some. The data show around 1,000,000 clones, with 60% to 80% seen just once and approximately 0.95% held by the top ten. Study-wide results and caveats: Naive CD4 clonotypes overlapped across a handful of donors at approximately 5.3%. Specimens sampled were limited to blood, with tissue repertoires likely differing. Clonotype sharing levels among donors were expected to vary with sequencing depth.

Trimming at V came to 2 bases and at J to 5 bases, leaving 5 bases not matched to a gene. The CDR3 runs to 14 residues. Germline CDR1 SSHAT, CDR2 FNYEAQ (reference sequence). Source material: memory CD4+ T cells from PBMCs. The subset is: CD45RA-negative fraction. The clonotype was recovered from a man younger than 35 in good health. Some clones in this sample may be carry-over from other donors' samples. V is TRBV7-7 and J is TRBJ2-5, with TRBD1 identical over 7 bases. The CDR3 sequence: CASSLNRGQETQYF. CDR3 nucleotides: TGTGCCAGCAGCTTAAACAGGGGACAGGAGACCCAGTACTTC.